This section outlines one TCR beta chain sequence together with its context. The clone's antigen remains unknown. Base-call qualities are not available, and no considerably larger clone is one nucleotide away. The donors belonged to the validation cohort of about 110 subjects, which was separate from the approximately 700-subject first cohort. The data were taken from a study of cytomegalovirus exposure and HLA in healthy donors (dated by TCRdb to 2016 to 2017). Regarding the complete study: According to a later analysis, one platform produced both the approximately 110 validation repertoires and the 670 or so repertoires of the first cohort. The study combined high-throughput TCR immunosequencing, statistical association of individual TCRs with disease status, and machine learning to predict cytomegalovirus infection status. Along with the roughly 610-subject first cohort, a separate validation cohort of 120 different subjects was used. The aim of the study was to test whether cataloging public T cell receptors could identify signatures of past pathogen exposure.

Overall results and qualifications from the work: A later analysis found that TCRs clustered in the first cohort also tended to co-occur in the 95 to 150 validation repertoires, with 90% to 95% of cluster scores above 0. A few of the identified cytomegalovirus-associated TCR beta chains were confirmed in vitro to be specific for cytomegalovirus antigens. It was suggested by the authors that the approach could potentially be generalized to other disease states and immunological phenotypes. The classifier was reported to diagnose cytomegalovirus status with high specificity and sensitivity in both the original and validation cohorts. All 120 or so repertoires were used to score co-occurrence in the validation cohort in a later analysis, because that analysis had no HLA typing for the cohort. Most TCR sequences were seen in very few donors, while some public TCRs were found in many individuals. In the study, around 150 TCR beta chains were listed as associated with cytomegalovirus.

CDR1 GTSNPN and CDR2 SVGIG are derived from the germline V gene (reference sequence). Measured from the cysteine to the phenylalanine, the CDR3 is 15 residues long. Here the CDR3 DNA is all that survives: 45 bases in frame from base 1. The V and J ends are trimmed by 3 bases and 0 bases, leaving 9 bases between them. Library preparation used the immunoSEQ multiplex PCR assay. Concerning the study's data processing: A statistical classification framework was built to diagnose cytomegalovirus status from the catalog of TCR beta chain sequences. This immuneACCESS table, as held by TCRdb, lists in-frame sequences with V and J called but not all clones. Of the missing ones, under half trace to an unresolved V gene in checked studies; the others have no known cause. V and J calls and clone size are copied from that table; D and trimming were computed from the DNA. The sample yields about 170,000 clones; roughly nine tenths were counted once. The ten most abundant clones make up 4.5% to 7% of the sample.

The receptor was derived from a woman in her twenties or thirties in good health and CMV-seronegative. The sequenced sample was PBMCs. The chain couples TRBV30 to TRBJ2-6; the D gene is not confidently resolved. Read as DNA, the sequence is TGTGCCTGGAGCGTGGCCAGCTCTGGGGCCAACGTCCTGACTTTC. It encodes CAWSVASSGANVLTF.